This T cell receptor (beta chain) emerged from a study of blood T cell repertoires in COVID-19. The overall study: Samples taken during acute and convalescent COVID-19 were collected in the United States, Italy and Spain.

Measured with immunoSEQ multiplex PCR; TCRdb has only the in-frame clones, and not every one. The sample lists just over 650,000 clones, approximately 90% occurring once. Trimming took off 3 bases at V and 0 bases at J, with 11 bases between the two ends. The CDR3 has 16 amino acids. Germline values: CDR1 KGHSH, CDR2 LQKENI. The TCR was taken from a woman aged 18-29 years with acute or convalescent COVID-19. The sequenced sample was peripheral blood. The rearrangement links TRBV18 to TRBJ1-4, with D perhaps matching TRBD1 (5 bases). The CDR3 spells CASSPDSSATNEKLFF. The CDR3 DNA sequence: TGTGCCAGCTCACCCGACAGCTCTGCAACTAATGAAAAACTGTTTTTT.